The 23 T cell receptor beta chains below come from one sample, sequenced in a study of siplizumab effects on memory and regulatory T cells (dated by TCRdb to about 2019). Libraries came from the immunoSEQ multiplex PCR assay. Held by TCRdb, this immuneACCESS table contains in-frame sequences only and omits some clones. Under half of the omission traces to an unresolved V gene where checked; the cause of the rest is unknown. For this sample there are about 100,000 clones; roughly 94% appear just once. Under 0.65% of the sample is held by the ten biggest clonotypes. Input material: Tregs sorted from blood. These receptors originate from a human donor in good health.

The V gene is TRBV6-1, the J gene TRBJ1-1, with TRBD1 as a possible D gene (6 bases). CDR3 length: 13 residues. Trimming pared 4 bases from V and 8 bases from J, leaving 14 bases between. From germline, CDR1 is MNHNS and CDR2 SASEGT. The CDR3 bases are TGTGCCAGCAGTGCCAGGGGAGGGGGGGAAGCTTTCTTT. Protein sequence: CASSARGGGEAFF.

This clone was picked up one time. V gene TRBV11-2 combines with J gene TRBJ1-4; D ambiguous. This CDR3 spans 12 amino acids. Trimming cost V 3 bases and J 5 bases, with 4 bases left between them. Germline-derived CDR1 and CDR2 are SGHAT and FQNNGV. The CDR3 spells CASSFWNEKLFF. In nucleotides, the CDR3 is TGTGCCAGCAGCTTCTGGAATGAAAAACTGTTTTTT.

The V gene is TRBV29-1, the J gene TRBJ1-2; a possible D gene is TRBD1 (6 bases). Germline loops: CDR1 SQVTM, CDR2 ANQGSEA. The CDR3 totals 13 residues. With 6 bases removed from V and 4 bases from J, the gap between germline ends came to 15 bases. CDR3 coding DNA: TGCAGCGTGGATGTCGACAGGCTCTATGGCTACACCTTC. Translating it yields CSVDVDRLYGYTF.

The chain combines TRBV5-4 with TRBJ2-7; perhaps TRBD1 as D (6 bases). Trimming left V 10 bases short and J 0 bases short, with 14 bases between. The CDR3 is 13 residues long. The germline gives CDR1 SGHNT, CDR2 YYREEE (reference sequence). CDR3: CAFRGKISYEQYF. The CDR3 DNA sequence: TGTGCCTTTAGGGGGAAAATCTCCTACGAGCAGTACTTC.

CDR3 DNA: TGTGCCAGCAGCGTCTTCCCCTCGGAAGAGACCCAGTACTTC. Protein: CASSVFPSEETQYF. The chain recombines TRBV9 with TRBJ2-5; D remains unclear. Germline-derived CDR1 and CDR2 are SGDLS and YYNGEE. V was pared by 2 bases and J by 3 bases, with 11 bases between. This CDR3 has 14 residues.

The J gene is TRBJ1-4, the V gene TRBV4-2; D not resolved. CDR1 LGHNA and CDR2 YNFKEQ come from the germline V gene. The CDR3 is 13 residues long. V was trimmed by 4 bases and J by 12 bases, leaving 15 bases between them. CDR3 region: CASSPQSHGELFF. DNA of the CDR3: TGTGCCAGCAGCCCCCAATCCCACGGGGAACTGTTTTTT.

Written as DNA, the CDR3 is TGTGCCAGCAGTTTACAGGGGGTTGGAGGCAATGAGCAGTTCTTC. Its protein is CASSLQGVGGNEQFF. The V and J genes are TRBV6-1 and TRBJ2-1; 8 bases map to TRBD1. This CDR3 comprises 15 residues. V shed 5 bases and J 6 bases; nucleotides not matched to a gene: 9. CDR1 and CDR2 (germline): MNHNS, SASEGT.

The V and J genes are TRBV4-2 and TRBJ2-7; TRBD1 matches 7 bases. Germline V lookup: CDR1 LGHNA, CDR2 YNFKEQ. This CDR3 is built from 15 residues. V lost 5 bases and J lost 3; bases outside the gene matches: 10. In DNA, the CDR3 is TGTGCCAGCAGCGAAGGGACAGCTAACTTCTACGAGCAGTACTTC. Translation: CASSEGTANFYEQYF.

V and J are TRBV5-5 and TRBJ2-7; 8 positions match TRBD1. Trimming cost V 4 bases and J 7 bases; bases outside gene matches: 19. The CDR3 consists of 17 residues. Germline V gene sequence: CDR1 SGHKS, CDR2 YYEKEE (reference sequence). CDR3 protein: CASSTVGTGLGLREQYF. The CDR3 DNA follows: TGTGCCAGCAGCACAGTTGGGACAGGACTCGGGTTGAGGGAGCAGTACTTC.

The V call is TRBV18, the J call TRBJ2-2, with 10 bases lining up with TRBD2. Germline CDR1 is KGHSH and CDR2 is LQKENI. V shed 2 bases, J shed 0 bases, and the junction held 6 bases outside the gene matches. The CDR3 totals 18 residues. For the CDR3, the DNA is TGTGCCAGCTCACCAGGGACTAGCGCATTCCCGAACACCGGGGAGCTGTTTTTT. Protein product: CASSPGTSAFPNTGELFF. Based on the CDR3 plus reference TRBV18 and TRBJ2-2, the full variable domain is NAGVMQNPRHLVRRRGQEARLRCSPMKGHSHVYWYRQLPEEGLKFMVYLQKENIIDESGMPKERFSAEFPKEGPSILRIQQVVRGDSAAYFCASSPGTSAFPNTGELFFGEGSRLTVL.

The chain links TRBV28 to TRBJ1-1, with 7 positions matching TRBD1. After removal of 5 bases from V and 3 bases from J, the junction contained 6 bases not matched to a gene. Germline assignment: CDR1 MDHEN and CDR2 SYDVKM. The CDR3 runs to 14 residues. The DNA of the CDR3 is TGTGCCAGCAGTGGTGGACAGGCCTACACTGAAGCTTTCTTT. Amino acids: CASSGGQAYTEAFF.

J is TRBJ2-1 and V is TRBV5-6, with D tentatively TRBD2 (6 bases). Trimming left V 0 bases short and J 0 bases short, with 13 bases between. The CDR3 sequence is 17 residues long. Per the germline V gene, CDR1 is SGHDT and CDR2 is YYEEEE. In DNA, the CDR3 is TGTGCCAGCAGCTTGGCCGGAGGGAGGAGCTCCTACAATGAGCAGTTCTTC. Translated, it gives CASSLAGGRSSYNEQFF.

V and J are TRBV15 and TRBJ1-2; D unclear. Per the germline V gene, CDR1 is LNHNV and CDR2 is YYDKDF (reference sequence). The germline V and J ends were trimmed by 0 bases and 5 bases, with 16 bases remaining between them. The CDR3 is 16 residues long. The DNA for the CDR3 is TGTGCCACCAGCAGAGATTATACTCCACAGCGATATGGCTACACCTTC. It translates to CATSRDYTPQRYGYTF.

The V and J genes are TRBV19 and TRBJ2-7; D possibly corresponds to TRBD1 (5 bases). This CDR3 has 13 amino acids. Trimming removed 3 bases from V and 6 bases from J, with 12 bases in between. Germline CDR1 LNHDA, CDR2 SQIVND (reference sequence). CDR3 nucleotide sequence: TGTGCCAGTAGTATTTCGTCAGGGTTCGAGCAGTACTTC. This sequence encodes CASSISSGFEQYF.

This rearrangement joins TRBV5-1 to TRBJ2-7; D is possibly TRBD2 (6 bases). The length of the CDR3 is 18 residues. The germline V gene has CDR1 SGHRS and CDR2 YFSETQ. V lost 1 base and J lost 5, with 25 bases in between. The CDR3 loop reads CASSLQTLLLAAPNEQYF. CDR3 DNA: TGCGCCAGCAGCTTGCAGACACTTTTACTAGCTGCCCCCAACGAGCAGTACTTC.

The rearrangement joins TRBV9 to TRBJ2-1; TRBD2 agrees at 9 bases. The germline V gene has CDR1 SGDLS and CDR2 YYNGEE. V dropped 3 bases and J dropped 8; count of bases not matched to a gene: 12. The CDR3 sequence is 16 residues long. The chain's CDR3 is CASSADFSGRRDEQFF. The DNA of the CDR3 is TGTGCCAGCAGCGCTGACTTCAGCGGGAGGAGGGATGAGCAGTTCTTC. The whole variable domain, remainder taken from reference TRBV9 and TRBJ2-1, is DSGVTQTPKHLITATGQRVTLRCSPRSGDLSVYWYQQSLDQGLQFLIQYYNGEERAKGNILERFSAQQFPDLHSELNLSSLELGDSALYFCASSADFSGRRDEQFFGPGTRLTVL.

The J gene is TRBJ1-4, the V gene TRBV5-6; D is perhaps TRBD1 (6 bases). Trimming took 0 bases from V and 5 from J, leaving 11 bases between them. Germline-derived CDR1 and CDR2 are SGHDT and YYEEEE. There are 15 residues in the CDR3. The CDR3 spells CASSLATGLNEKLFF. For the CDR3, the DNA is TGTGCCAGCAGCTTGGCGACAGGACTGAATGAAAAACTGTTTTTT.

The genes are TRBV6-1 and TRBJ1-2, with TRBD1 as a possible D gene (5 bases). V shed 4 bases and J shed 1 base, with 16 bases lying between them. CDR3 length: 16 residues. In germline, CDR1 is MNHNS, CDR2 SASEGT. This chain's CDR3 is CASSASGGSFNYGYTF. The CDR3, as DNA: TGTGCCAGCAGTGCCAGCGGGGGATCCTTTAACTATGGCTACACCTTC.

The rearrangement links TRBV10-3 to TRBJ2-3; 9 bases are a match to TRBD1. Germline lookup yields CDR1 ENHRY and CDR2 SYGVKD. The CDR3 is made up of 14 amino acids. The V segment lost 4 bases and the J segment 4 bases; nucleotides outside the gene matches: 3. CDR3: CAISGNRGPDTQYF. The CDR3 DNA is TGTGCCATCAGTGGGAACAGGGGGCCAGATACGCAGTATTTT.

This clone was seen a single time. This chain connects TRBV11-2 to TRBJ2-7; D perhaps matches TRBD1 (6 bases). The CDR3 extends over 15 amino acids. Trimming took 7 bases from V and 1 from J, leaving 17 bases between them. CDR1 SGHAT and CDR2 FQNNGV come from the germline V gene. The CDR3 DNA follows: TGTGCCAGCACCAAATCGAGGACAGTTTCCTACGAGCAGTACTTC. Its translation: CASTKSRTVSYEQYF.

The rearrangement joins TRBV4-1 to TRBJ2-6; no reliable D call. Germline CDR1 is MGHRA and CDR2 is YSYEKL. CDR3 length equals 16 residues. The V and J ends lost 1 base and 0 bases respectively, with 7 bases between them. The DNA of the CDR3 is TGCGCCAGCAGCCAAGTATCTGGCTCTGGGGCCAACGTCCTGACTTTC. Protein: CASSQVSGSGANVLTF.

This clone was recorded only once. This chain joins TRBV30 and TRBJ2-2; 8 bases are shared with TRBD2. This CDR3 contains 15 residues. The V gene end was trimmed by 2 bases and the J gene end by 0 bases; junction bases not matched to a gene: 2. Germline loops: CDR1 GTSNPN, CDR2 SVGIG (reference sequence). CDR3 coding DNA: TGTGCCTGGAGTCGACTAGCGCCGAACACCGGGGAGCTGTTTTTT. It encodes CAWSRLAPNTGELFF. Using reference TRBV30 and TRBJ2-2 for the parts outside the CDR3, the full variable domain is SQTIHQWPATLVQPVGSPLSLECTVEGTSNPNLYWYRQAAGRGLQLLFYSVGIGQISSEVPQNLSASRPQDRQFILSSKKLLLSDSGFYLCAWSRLAPNTGELFFGEGSRLTVL.

The rearrangement links TRBV19 to TRBJ2-1; no definite D call. V lost 3 bases, J lost 0 bases, and 6 bases lay in between. This CDR3 spans 14 amino acids. Germline V gene lookup returns CDR1 LNHDA and CDR2 SQIVND (reference sequence). CDR3 nucleotides: TGTGCCAGTAGTATTCCTAGCTCCTACAATGAGCAGTTCTTC. This gives the protein CASSIPSSYNEQFF.